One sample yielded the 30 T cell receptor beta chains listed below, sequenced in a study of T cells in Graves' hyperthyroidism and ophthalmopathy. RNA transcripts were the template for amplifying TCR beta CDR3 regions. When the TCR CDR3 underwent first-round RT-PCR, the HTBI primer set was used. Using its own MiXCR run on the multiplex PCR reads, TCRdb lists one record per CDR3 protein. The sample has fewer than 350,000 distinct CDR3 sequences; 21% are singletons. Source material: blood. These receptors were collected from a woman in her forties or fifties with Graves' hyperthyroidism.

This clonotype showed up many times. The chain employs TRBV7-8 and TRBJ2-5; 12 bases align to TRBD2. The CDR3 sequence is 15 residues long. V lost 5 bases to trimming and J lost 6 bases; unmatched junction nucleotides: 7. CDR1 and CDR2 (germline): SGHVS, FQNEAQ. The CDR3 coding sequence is TGTGCCAGCAGCGACAGGACTAGCGGGATCAAGACCCAGTACTTC. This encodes CASSDRTSGIKTQYF.

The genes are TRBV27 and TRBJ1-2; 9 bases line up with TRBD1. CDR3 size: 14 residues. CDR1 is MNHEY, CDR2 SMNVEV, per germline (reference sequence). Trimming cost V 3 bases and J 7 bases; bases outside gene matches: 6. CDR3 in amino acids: CASSFAGTGFGYTF. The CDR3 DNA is TGTGCCAGCAGTTTCGCCGGGACAGGGTTTGGCTACACCTTC.

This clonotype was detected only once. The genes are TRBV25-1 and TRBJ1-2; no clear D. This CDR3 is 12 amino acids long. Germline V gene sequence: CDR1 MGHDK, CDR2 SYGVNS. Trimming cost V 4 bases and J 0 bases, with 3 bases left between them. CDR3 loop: CASSVSNYGYTF. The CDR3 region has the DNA TGTGCCAGCAGTGTTTCTAACTATGGCTACACCTTC.

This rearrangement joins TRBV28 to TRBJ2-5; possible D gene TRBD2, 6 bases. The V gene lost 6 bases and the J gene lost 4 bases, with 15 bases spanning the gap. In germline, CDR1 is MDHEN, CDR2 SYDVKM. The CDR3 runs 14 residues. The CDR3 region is CASRGGGETETQYF. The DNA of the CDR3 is TGTGCCAGCAGGGGAGGAGGAGAGACAGAGACCCAGTACTTC. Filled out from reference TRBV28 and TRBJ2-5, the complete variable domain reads DVKVTQSSRYLVKRTGEKVFLECVQDMDHENMFWYRQDPGLGLRLIYFSYDVKMKEKGDIPEGYSVSREKKERFSLILESASTNQTSMYLCASRGGGETETQYFGPGTRLLVL.

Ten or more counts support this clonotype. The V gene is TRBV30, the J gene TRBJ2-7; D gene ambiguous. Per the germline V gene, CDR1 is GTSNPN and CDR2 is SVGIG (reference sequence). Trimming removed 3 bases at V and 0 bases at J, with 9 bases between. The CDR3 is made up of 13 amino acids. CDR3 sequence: CAWRSPSSYEQYF. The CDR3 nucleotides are TGTGCCTGGAGAAGTCCCAGCTCCTACGAGCAGTACTTC.

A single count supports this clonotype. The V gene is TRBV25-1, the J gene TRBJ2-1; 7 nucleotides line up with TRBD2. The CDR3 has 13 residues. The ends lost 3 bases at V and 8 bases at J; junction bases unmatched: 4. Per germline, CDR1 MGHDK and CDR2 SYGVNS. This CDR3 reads CASSEMGGDEQFF. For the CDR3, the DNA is TGTGCCAGCAGTGAGATGGGAGGGGATGAGCAGTTCTTC.

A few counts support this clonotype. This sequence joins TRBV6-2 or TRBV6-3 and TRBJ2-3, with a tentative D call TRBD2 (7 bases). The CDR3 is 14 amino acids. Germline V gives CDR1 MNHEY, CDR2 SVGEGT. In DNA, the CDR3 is TGTGATGAGGGGGGGCAGGGGCATCGAGATACGCAGTATTTT. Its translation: CDEGGQGHRDTQYF.

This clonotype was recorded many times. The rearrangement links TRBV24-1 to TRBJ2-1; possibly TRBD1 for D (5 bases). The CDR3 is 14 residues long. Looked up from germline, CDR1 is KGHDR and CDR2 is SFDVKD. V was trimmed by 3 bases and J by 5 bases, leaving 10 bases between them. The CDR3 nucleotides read TGTGCCACCAGTGATCCCCCGACAGACAATGAGCAGTTCTTC. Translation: CATSDPPTDNEQFF.

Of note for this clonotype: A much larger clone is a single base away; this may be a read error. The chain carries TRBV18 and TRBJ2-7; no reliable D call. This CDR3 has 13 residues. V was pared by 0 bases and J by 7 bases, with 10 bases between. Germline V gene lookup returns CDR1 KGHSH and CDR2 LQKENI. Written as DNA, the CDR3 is TGTGCCAGCTCACCACCGGATCCTAGGGAGCAGTACTTC. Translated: CASSPPDPREQYF.

CDR3 protein: CASSSRGRGSGNQPQHF. CDR3 bases: TGTGCCAGCAGCTCCCGGGGTAGGGGATCGGGCAATCAGCCCCAGCATTTT. The genes are TRBV7-2 and TRBJ1-5; weak D call: TRBD1 (5 bases). Germline lookup yields CDR1 SGHTA and CDR2 FQGNSA. There are 17 residues in the CDR3. V lost 4 bases, J lost 2 bases, and 18 bases lay in between.

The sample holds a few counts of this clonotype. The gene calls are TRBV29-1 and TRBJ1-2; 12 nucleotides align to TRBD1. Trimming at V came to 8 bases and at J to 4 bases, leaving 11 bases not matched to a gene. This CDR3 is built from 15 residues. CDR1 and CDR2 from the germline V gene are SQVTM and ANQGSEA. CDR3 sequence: CSTPGQGAQGYGYTF. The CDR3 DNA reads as TGCAGCACCCCGGGACAGGGGGCGCAAGGCTATGGCTACACCTTC.

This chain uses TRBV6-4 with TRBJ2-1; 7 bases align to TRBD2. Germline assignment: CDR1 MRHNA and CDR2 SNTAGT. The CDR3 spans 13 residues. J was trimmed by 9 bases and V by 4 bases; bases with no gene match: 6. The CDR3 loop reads CASSAGGSSEQFF. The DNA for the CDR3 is TGTGCCAGCAGTGCGGGCGGGAGTTCTGAGCAGTTCTTC.

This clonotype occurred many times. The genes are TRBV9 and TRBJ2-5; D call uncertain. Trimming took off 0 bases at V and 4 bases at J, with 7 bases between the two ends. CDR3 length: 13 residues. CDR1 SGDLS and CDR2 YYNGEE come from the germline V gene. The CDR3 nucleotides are TGTGCCAGCAGCGTAGATGGGCGAGAGACCCAGTACTTC. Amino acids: CASSVDGRETQYF.

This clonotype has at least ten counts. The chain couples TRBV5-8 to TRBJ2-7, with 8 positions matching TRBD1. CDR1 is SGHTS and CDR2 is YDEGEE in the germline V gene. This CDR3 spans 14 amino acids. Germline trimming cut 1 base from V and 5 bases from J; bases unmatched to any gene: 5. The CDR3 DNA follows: TGTGCCAGCAGCTTGCGGCAGGGGGCCCACGAGCAGTACTTC. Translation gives CASSLRQGAHEQYF.

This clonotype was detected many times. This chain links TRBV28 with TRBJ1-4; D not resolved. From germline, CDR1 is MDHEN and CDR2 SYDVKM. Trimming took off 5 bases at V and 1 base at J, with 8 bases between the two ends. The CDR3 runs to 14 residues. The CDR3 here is CASSAILTNEKLFF. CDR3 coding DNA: TGTGCCAGCAGTGCGATATTAACTAATGAAAAACTGTTTTTT. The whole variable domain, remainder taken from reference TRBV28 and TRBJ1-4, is DVKVTQSSRYLVKRTGEKVFLECVQDMDHENMFWYRQDPGLGLRLIYFSYDVKMKEKGDIPEGYSVSREKKERFSLILESASTNQTSMYLCASSAILTNEKLFFGSGTQLSVL.

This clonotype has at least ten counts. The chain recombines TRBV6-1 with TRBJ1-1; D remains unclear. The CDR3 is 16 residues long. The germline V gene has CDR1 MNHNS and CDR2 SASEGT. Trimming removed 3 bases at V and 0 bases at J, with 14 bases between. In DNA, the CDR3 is TGTGCCAGCAGTGACCTGTGGGGAGGGATGAACACTGAAGCTTTCTTT. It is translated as CASSDLWGGMNTEAFF.

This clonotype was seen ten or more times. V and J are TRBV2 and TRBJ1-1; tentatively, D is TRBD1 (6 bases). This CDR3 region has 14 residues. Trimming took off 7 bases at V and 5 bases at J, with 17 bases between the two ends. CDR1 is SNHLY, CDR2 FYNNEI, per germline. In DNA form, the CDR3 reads TGTGCCAGCAAAATAGGAAGGCAGGGGACTGAAGCTTTCTTT. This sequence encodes CASKIGRQGTEAFF.

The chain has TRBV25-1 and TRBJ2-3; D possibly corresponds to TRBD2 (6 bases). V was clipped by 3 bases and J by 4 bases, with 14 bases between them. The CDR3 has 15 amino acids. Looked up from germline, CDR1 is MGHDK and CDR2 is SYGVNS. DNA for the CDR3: TGTGCCAGCAGTGATCCTCGGAGGGGCGCAGATACGCAGTATTTT. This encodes CASSDPRRGADTQYF.

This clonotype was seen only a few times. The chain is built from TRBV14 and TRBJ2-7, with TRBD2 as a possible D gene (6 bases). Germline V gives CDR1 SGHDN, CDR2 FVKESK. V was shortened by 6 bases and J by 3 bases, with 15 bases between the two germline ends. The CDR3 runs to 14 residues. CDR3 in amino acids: CASSRDFLDYEQYF. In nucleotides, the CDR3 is TGTGCCAGCAGTCGGGACTTTTTGGACTACGAGCAGTACTTC.

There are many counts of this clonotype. The CDR3 is CASSPGGNRGTEAFF. DNA for the CDR3: TGCGCCAGCAGCCCTGGGGGGAACAGGGGCACTGAAGCTTTCTTT. V usage is TRBV5-1 and J usage is TRBJ1-1; 7 nucleotides agree with TRBD1. This CDR3 is built from 15 residues. From germline, CDR1 is SGHRS and CDR2 YFSETQ. The V gene end was trimmed by 4 bases and the J gene end by 4 bases; junction bases not matched to a gene: 10.

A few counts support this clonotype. The DNA for the CDR3 is TGTGCCAGCAGTTATTCCGGGACAGCAGTCACTGAAGCTTTCTTT. This codes for CASSYSGTAVTEAFF. The V call is TRBV6-9, the J call TRBJ1-1, with 7 nucleotides matching TRBD1. Losses at the gene ends were 0 bases for V and 4 bases for J; bases not matched to a gene: 5. Per germline, CDR1 MNHGY and CDR2 SVAAGI. CDR3 size: 15 residues.

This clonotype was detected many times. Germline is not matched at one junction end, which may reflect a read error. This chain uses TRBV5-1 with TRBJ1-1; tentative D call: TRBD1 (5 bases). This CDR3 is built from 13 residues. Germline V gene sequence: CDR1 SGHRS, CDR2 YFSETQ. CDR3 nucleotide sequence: TGTGCCAGCAGCTCCGGACAGAACACTGAAGCTTTCTTT. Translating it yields CASSSGQNTEAFF. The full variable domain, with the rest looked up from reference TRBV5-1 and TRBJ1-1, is KAGVTQTPRYLIKTRGQQVTLSCSPISGHRSVSWYQQTPGQGLQFLFEYFSETQRNKGNFPGRFSGRQFSNSRSEMNVSTLELGDSALYLCASSSGQNTEAFFGQGTRLTVV.

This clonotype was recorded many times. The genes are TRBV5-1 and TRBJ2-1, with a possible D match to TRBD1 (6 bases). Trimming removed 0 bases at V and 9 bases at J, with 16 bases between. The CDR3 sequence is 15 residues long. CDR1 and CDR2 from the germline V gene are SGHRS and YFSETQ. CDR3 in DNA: TGCGCCAGCAGCTTGGACCTTATACAGGGCGGTGAGCAGTTCTTC. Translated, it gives CASSLDLIQGGEQFF.

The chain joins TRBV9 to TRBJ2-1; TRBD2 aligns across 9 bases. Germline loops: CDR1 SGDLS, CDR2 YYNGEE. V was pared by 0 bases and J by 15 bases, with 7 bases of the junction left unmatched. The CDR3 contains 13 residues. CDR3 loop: CASSVVAGAGLFF. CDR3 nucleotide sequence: TGTGCCAGCAGCGTAGTAGCGGGGGCAGGGCTGTTCTTC.

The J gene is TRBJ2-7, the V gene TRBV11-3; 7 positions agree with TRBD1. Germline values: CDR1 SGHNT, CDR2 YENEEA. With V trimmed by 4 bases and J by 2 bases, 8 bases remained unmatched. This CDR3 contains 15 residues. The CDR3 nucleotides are TGTGCCAGCAGCTCCGGGGACAGTATTGCCTACGAGCAGTACTTC. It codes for CASSSGDSIAYEQYF.

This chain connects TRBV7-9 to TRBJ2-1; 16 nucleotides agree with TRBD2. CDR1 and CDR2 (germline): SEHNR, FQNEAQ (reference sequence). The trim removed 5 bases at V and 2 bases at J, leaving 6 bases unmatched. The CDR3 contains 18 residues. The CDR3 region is CASSPGTSGGGTYNEQFF. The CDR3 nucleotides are TGTGCCAGCAGCCCCGGGACTAGCGGGGGGGGAACCTACAATGAGCAGTTCTTC. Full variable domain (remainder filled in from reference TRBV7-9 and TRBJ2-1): DTGVSQNPRHKITKRGQNVTFRCDPISEHNRLYWYRQTLGQGPEFLTYFQNEAQLEKSRLLSDRFSAERPKGSFSTLEIQRTEQGDSAMYLCASSPGTSGGGTYNEQFFGPGTRLTVL.

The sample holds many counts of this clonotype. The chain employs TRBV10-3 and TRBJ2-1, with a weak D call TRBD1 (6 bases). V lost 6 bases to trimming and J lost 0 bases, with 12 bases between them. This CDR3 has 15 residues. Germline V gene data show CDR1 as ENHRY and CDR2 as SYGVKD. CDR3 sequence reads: CAIRSTGNSYNEQFF. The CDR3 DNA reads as TGTGCCATCAGATCGACAGGAAACTCCTACAATGAGCAGTTCTTC.

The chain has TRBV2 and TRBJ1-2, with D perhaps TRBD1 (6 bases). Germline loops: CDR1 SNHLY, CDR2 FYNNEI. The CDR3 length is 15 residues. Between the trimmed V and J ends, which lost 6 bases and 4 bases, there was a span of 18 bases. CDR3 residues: CASSLGHKGLYGYTF. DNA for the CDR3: TGTGCCAGCAGCTTGGGACACAAGGGACTCTATGGCTACACCTTC. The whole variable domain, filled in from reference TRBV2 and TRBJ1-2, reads EPEVTQTPSHQVTQMGQEVILRCVPISNHLYFYWYRQILGQKVEFLVSFYNNEISEKSEIFDDQFSVERPDGSNFTLKIRSTKLEDSAMYFCASSLGHKGLYGYTFGSGTRLTVV.

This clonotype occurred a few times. CDR3 coding DNA: TGCGCCAGCAGCCAAGAACAATACACCGGGGAGCTGTTTTTT. Translated, it gives CASSQEQYTGELFF. The chain joins TRBV4-1 to TRBJ2-2, with D hard to call. Trimming cost V 0 bases and J 3 bases, with 5 bases left between them. CDR3 length: 14 amino acids. Germline-derived CDR1 and CDR2 are MGHRA and YSYEKL.

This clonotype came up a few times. CDR3 sequence reads: CASSPEVAGELFF. CDR3 in DNA: TGCGCCAGCAGCCCTGAGGTGGCCGGGGAGCTGTTTTTT. The chain combines TRBV5-1 with TRBJ2-2; no clear D gene. This CDR3 region has 13 residues. Germline-derived CDR1 and CDR2 are SGHRS and YFSETQ. Trimming cost V 4 bases and J 6 bases, with 10 bases left between them.